What follows are 21 T cell receptor beta chains derived from one specimen sequenced in a study of blood T cell repertoires in COVID-19. TCRdb keeps only in-frame clones here, not all; method: immunoSEQ multiplex PCR. This sample has fewer than 350,000 clones, with approximately 88% found just once. Sequencing was performed on peripheral blood. These receptors were taken from a woman aged 25 to 45 with COVID-19, enrolled during active disease.

About this clone: This sample includes further DNA sequences coding for the same CDR3. The V call is TRBV4-1, the J call TRBJ1-2; no reliable D call. Trimming took off 0 bases at V and 0 bases at J, with 8 bases between the two ends. This CDR3 comprises 15 residues. From germline, CDR1 is MGHRA and CDR2 YSYEKL. The CDR3 protein is CASSQDPGTNYGYTF. CDR3 bases: TGCGCCAGCAGCCAAGACCCGGGGACTAACTATGGCTACACCTTC.

The V call is TRBV27, the J call TRBJ1-2; TRBD1 agrees at 11 bases. The trim removed 5 bases at V and 4 bases at J, leaving 6 bases unmatched. There are 15 residues in the CDR3. From germline, CDR1 is MNHEY and CDR2 SMNVEV (reference sequence). In DNA form, the CDR3 reads TGTGCCAGCAGTAAAACCGGGACAGGGGGCTATGGCTACACCTTC. Translating gives CASSKTGTGGYGYTF.

V and J are TRBV7-2 and TRBJ2-5; TRBD2 might be the D (6 bases). Trimming shortened V by 0 bases and J by 5 bases, and 13 bases separated the two germline ends. Per germline, CDR1 SGHTA and CDR2 FQGNSA. The CDR3 has 15 residues. CDR3 coding DNA: TGTGCCAGCAGCTTAGCGCCTCGGGGGAAGGAGACCCAGTACTTC. Its translation is CASSLAPRGKETQYF.

This clone showed up just once. V and J are TRBV9 and TRBJ2-2; D is uncertain. Between the trimmed V and J ends, which lost 0 bases and 2 bases, there was a span of 5 bases. CDR3 size: 14 residues. Germline CDR1 is SGDLS and CDR2 is YYNGEE. The CDR3 spells CASSVVSNTGELFF. The DNA of the CDR3 is TGTGCCAGCAGCGTAGTCAGTAACACCGGGGAGCTGTTTTTT.

The rearrangement joins TRBV7-8 to TRBJ2-2, with D possibly matching TRBD2 (5 bases). Trimming removed 1 base from V and 3 bases from J, with 12 bases in between. Germline V gene sequence: CDR1 SGHVS, CDR2 FQNEAQ. The CDR3 consists of 16 residues. The CDR3 DNA reads TGTGCCAGCAGCTTAGGGGTAACGGACTACACCGGGGAGCTGTTTTTT. Translation gives CASSLGVTDYTGELFF.

V usage is TRBV7-8 and J usage is TRBJ2-7; TRBD1 might be the D (6 bases). The germline V gene encodes CDR1 SGHVS and CDR2 FQNEAQ. The V end lost 6 bases, the J end lost 0 bases, and 15 bases lay between the germline ends. This CDR3 contains 15 residues. The CDR3 DNA is TGTGCCAGCAGGGCCATGACAGGAAACTCCTACGAGCAGTACTTC. This sequence encodes CASRAMTGNSYEQYF.

The gene calls are TRBV7-9 and TRBJ1-4, with 9 bases matching TRBD1. This CDR3 region has 18 residues. The J segment lost 8 bases and the V segment lost 4 bases, leaving 17 bases of the junction unmatched. Germline loops: CDR1 SEHNR, CDR2 FQNEAQ (reference sequence). The CDR3: CASSSRTGERSSLEKLFF. CDR3 DNA sequence: TGTGCCAGCAGCTCGCGGACAGGGGAACGATCAAGTCTCGAAAAACTGTTTTTT.

The chain has TRBV9 and TRBJ1-2; D gene uncertain. Trimming took off 3 bases at V and 4 bases at J, with 13 bases between the two ends. Germline CDR1 and CDR2: SGDLS and YYNGEE. This CDR3 comprises 14 residues. The CDR3 DNA sequence: TGTGCCAGCAGCGGGGGTCGGGGAATCTATGGCTACACCTTC. Its translation is CASSGGRGIYGYTF.

This chain links TRBV28 with TRBJ1-1; 11 bases are a match to TRBD1. The CDR3 length is 16 residues. Germline V CDR1 and CDR2: MDHEN, SYDVKM. With V trimmed by 8 bases and J by 4 bases, 12 bases remained unmatched. CDR3: CASSRGTGGWGTEAFF. The CDR3 DNA reads TGTGCCAGCTCTCGCGGGACAGGGGGATGGGGCACTGAAGCTTTCTTT.

The CDR3 region has the DNA TGTGCCACCAGAGATACCGTCGGGAAACTGTTTTTT. Encoded protein: CATRDTVGKLFF. The chain recombines TRBV24-1 with TRBJ1-4; D uncertain. The germline V gene has CDR1 KGHDR and CDR2 SFDVKD. CDR3 length equals 12 residues. V dropped 7 bases and J dropped 11 bases, with 13 bases sitting between them.

The rearrangement uses TRBV7-2 and TRBJ1-2, with 9 positions matching TRBD1. The CDR3 length is 14 residues. V was pared by 5 bases and J by 4 bases, with 5 bases of the junction left unmatched. From germline, CDR1 is SGHTA and CDR2 FQGNSA. CDR3 DNA: TGTGCCAGCAGCCTAGGGACAGGGAGCTATGGCTACACCTTC. It translates to CASSLGTGSYGYTF.

This clone was recorded a few times. The rearrangement joins TRBV5-1 to TRBJ1-1; 8 bases map to TRBD1. This CDR3 is built from 13 residues. J gave up 6 bases and V 1 base, and 2 bases lay outside the gene matches. CDR1 is SGHRS, CDR2 YFSETQ, per germline. In nucleotides, the CDR3 is TGCGCCAGCAGCTTGTCAGGGGGCTCTGAAGCTTTCTTT. Amino acids: CASSLSGGSEAFF.

The rearrangement uses TRBV5-4 and TRBJ2-3; D is possibly TRBD1 (5 bases). Germline values: CDR1 SGHNT, CDR2 YYREEE (reference sequence). Trimming removed 7 bases from V and 0 bases from J, with 12 bases in between. This CDR3 is built from 14 residues. The CDR3 protein is CASSPDTSTDTQYF. The CDR3 DNA reads TGTGCCAGCTCCCCGGACACGAGCACAGATACGCAGTATTTT.

The chain carries TRBV18 and TRBJ2-7; 7 bases line up with TRBD1. Germline V lookup: CDR1 KGHSH, CDR2 LQKENI. The CDR3 spans 14 residues. V lost 6 bases, J lost 5 bases, and 10 bases stayed unmatched. This CDR3 is CASSQQGPDNEQYF. In DNA, the CDR3 is TGTGCCAGCTCCCAACAGGGGCCGGATAACGAGCAGTACTTC.

In this sample, this clone turned up once. This sequence joins TRBV9 and TRBJ1-4, with D tentatively TRBD1 (5 bases). This CDR3 comprises 15 residues. The V end lost 4 bases, the J end lost 8 bases, and 18 bases lay between the germline ends. Germline-derived CDR1 and CDR2 are SGDLS and YYNGEE. The CDR3, as DNA: TGTGCCAGCAGCCCCCCCTTAGGGGCCGGGGAAAAACTGTTTTTT. Protein sequence: CASSPPLGAGEKLFF.

The genes are TRBV27 and TRBJ1-1, with 8 positions matching TRBD1. V was pared by 5 bases and J by 8 bases, with 10 bases of the junction left unmatched. Germline CDR1 reads MNHEY; CDR2 reads SMNVEV (reference sequence). The CDR3 runs 14 residues. CDR3 residues: CASSIRTGLSEAFF. The CDR3 nucleotides are TGTGCCAGCAGTATCCGGACAGGGTTGAGCGAAGCTTTCTTT.

This chain links TRBV19 with TRBJ2-5; 9 bases are shared with TRBD2. V lost 5 bases to trimming and J lost 1 base; unmatched junction nucleotides: 8. The V gene's germline CDR1 is LNHDA and CDR2 SQIVND (reference sequence). The length of the CDR3 is 16 residues. CDR3 nucleotide sequence: TGTGCCAGTAGTCCGACTAGCGGTATGTCCCAAGAGACCCAGTACTTC. Translating gives CASSPTSGMSQETQYF.

This clone was seen more than once but under ten times. The chain is built from TRBV6-5 and TRBJ1-1, with TRBD1 as a possible D gene (6 bases). With 2 bases removed from V and 2 bases from J, the gap between germline ends came to 12 bases. The CDR3 has 15 amino acids. CDR1 and CDR2 from the germline V gene are MNHEY and SVGAGI. The DNA of the CDR3 is TGTGCCAGCAGTTACGAGGGGGGGATAAACACTGAAGCTTTCTTT. Translated: CASSYEGGINTEAFF.

The rearrangement links TRBV5-1 to TRBJ1-2, with TRBD1 matching over 8 bases. Germline values: CDR1 SGHRS, CDR2 YFSETQ. The CDR3 contains 15 residues. J was trimmed by 4 bases and V by 5 bases; bases with no gene match: 10. DNA for the CDR3: TGCGCCAGCAGTCCGACAGGGGCGGCCTCCTATGGCTACACCTTC. Protein product: CASSPTGAASYGYTF. Full variable domain (remainder filled in from reference TRBV5-1 and TRBJ1-2): KAGVTQTPRYLIKTRGQQVTLSCSPISGHRSVSWYQQTPGQGLQFLFEYFSETQRNKGNFPGRFSGRQFSNSRSEMNVSTLELGDSALYLCASSPTGAASYGYTFGSGTRLTVV.

V usage is TRBV11-3 and J usage is TRBJ2-5; TRBD2 might be the D (6 bases). Germline-derived CDR1 and CDR2 are SGHNT and YENEEA. The CDR3 is 16 amino acids. V was clipped by 1 base and J by 2 bases, with 14 bases between them. The CDR3 spells CASSLGYGGVQETQYF. CDR3 coding DNA: TGTGCCAGCAGCTTAGGGTACGGCGGGGTTCAAGAGACCCAGTACTTC.

The V call is TRBV5-1, the J call TRBJ1-3, with D hard to call. The CDR3 length is 12 residues. Germline V CDR1 and CDR2: SGHRS, YFSETQ. V was pared by 1 base and J by 3 bases, with 2 bases between. The CDR3 DNA reads TGCGCCAGCAGCTTGTATGGAAACACCATATATTTT. Its protein product is CASSLYGNTIYF. The entire variable domain, with the rest obtained from reference TRBV5-1 and TRBJ1-3, is as follows: KAGVTQTPRYLIKTRGQQVTLSCSPISGHRSVSWYQQTPGQGLQFLFEYFSETQRNKGNFPGRFSGRQFSNSRSEMNVSTLELGDSALYLCASSLYGNTIYFGEGSWLTVV.